Listed below are T cell receptor beta chains from one sample, sequenced in a study of T cell clusters in autoimmune cytopenias. TCRdb re-called the multiplex PCR reads; one entry per CDR3 protein, DNA not given. The specimen's table records around 9,700 distinct CDR3 sequences. The same specimen was also included in a second study, on T cell repertoires in aging, cancer and after chemotherapy.

The sequencing input was peripheral blood. The origin of the receptors is a human donor in good health. The CDR3 runs from the conserved cysteine through the conserved F or W. Only part of the rows carry a size: once, few, many, or a class if the clone is expanded.

abundance	v_gene	j_gene	CDR3aa
-	TRBV19	TRBJ1-5	CASEDSRNQPQHF
-	TRBV6-5	TRBJ2-7	CASSYGPLSYEQYF
-	TRBV6-2/TRBV6-3	TRBJ2-1	CASSAGLEAPNEQFF
-	TRBV6-1	TRBJ2-7	CASSYSNEQYF
-	TRBV6-1	TRBJ2-7	CASAGGRRTGYHEQYF
-	TRBV7-3	TRBJ1-1	CASSRGQGFGTEAFF
medium-sized	TRBV6-2/TRBV6-3	TRBJ2-3	CASSYPDTQYF
-	TRBV6-6	TRBJ2-7	CASKGAGYEQYF
-	TRBV6-5	TRBJ2-3	CASSPAWLAGDTDTQYF
-	TRBV12-3/TRBV12-4	TRBJ1-6	CASSLGGLSPLHF
-	TRBV27	TRBJ1-6	CASSLGQLHNSPLHF
-	TRBV27	TRBJ2-7	CASSSLTAGVGEQYF
-	TRBV29-1	TRBJ1-2	CSVYPPGQGYGYTF
-	TRBV30	TRBJ2-1	CAWGLDDEQFF
-	TRBV19	TRBJ1-2	CATRGGGPKGYTF
-	TRBV5-6	TRBJ2-7	CASSGDSRSSYEQYF
-	TRBV27	TRBJ2-5	CASSIDRVSYNEQYF
-	TRBV19	TRBJ2-4	CASSTGGHGIQYF
-	TRBV27	TRBJ2-2	CASSLRGGAGANTGELFF
-	TRBV5-6	TRBJ2-7	CASSFRGGLDEQYF
-	TRBV7-6	TRBJ2-5	CASSSTRTGRETQYF
-	TRBV5-4	TRBJ2-1	CASSLGGGKSYNEQFF
-	TRBV7-9	TRBJ2-3	CASSLGGLLGTQYF
-	TRBV5-6	TRBJ2-4	CASSPGTRNIQYF
-	TRBV19	TRBJ1-5	CASSIDRDRGRHF
-	TRBV6-6	TRBJ2-1	CASSYSNNEQFF
-	TRBV30	TRBJ2-5	CAWRTEETQYF
-	TRBV5-1	TRBJ2-5	CASSLVGEETQYF
-	TRBV7-2	TRBJ2-3	CASSFGGPDTQYF
-	TRBV12-3/TRBV12-4	TRBJ1-2	CASSLTGIYGYTF
-	TRBV29-1	TRBJ2-1	CSVEPPRERINEQFF
-	TRBV19	TRBJ2-3	CASSLPAGGPGDTQYF
-	TRBV30	TRBJ1-5	CAWSAGQGLSQPQHF
-	TRBV6-5	TRBJ2-7	CASSKHRQGLLSYEQYF
-	TRBV19	TRBJ2-1	CASSLNNEQFF
-	TRBV5-4	TRBJ2-2	CASSLVAPVTGELFF
-	TRBV6-1	TRBJ1-2	CASSDPRAGAGGYTF
-	TRBV19	TRBJ1-5	CASSIEGGQGFQPQHF
-	TRBV6-6	TRBJ2-1	CASKGLAGDSYNEQFF
-	TRBV6-5	TRBJ2-6	CASSSQPRASGANVLTF
-	TRBV12-3/TRBV12-4	TRBJ2-7	CASSRGTSGRRGGYEQYF